This T cell receptor beta chain derives from a study of cytomegalovirus exposure and HLA in healthy donors. About the research overall: A prior analysis found roughly 110 million unique TCR beta sequences from some 200 million T cells.

CDR1 and CDR2 from the germline V gene are SQVTM and ANQGSEA. Trimming took off 4 bases at V and 4 bases at J, with 13 bases between the two ends. The CDR3 is 14 amino acids. PCR used 60 Vbeta primers and 13 Jbeta primers. Method: immunoSEQ multiplex PCR; TCRdb's copy keeps in-frame clones and lacks some. The sample yields 150,000 to 200,000 clones, roughly three quarters seen once. The TCR was taken from a man aged 18-30 years in good health and CMV-seropositive. The sample taken for sequencing was PBMCs. The chain uses TRBV29-1 and TRBJ2-2; a weak D match, TRBD2 (5 bases). The CDR3 protein is CSVGERLGTGELFF. The CDR3 DNA reads as TGCAGCGTTGGGGAGCGGTTGGGCACCGGGGAGCTGTTTTTT.